The 19 T cell receptor beta chains below all came from one sample that was sequenced in a study of cytomegalovirus exposure and HLA in healthy donors. It was with 60 Vbeta and 13 Jbeta primers that the PCR ran. Assay used: immunoSEQ multiplex PCR; TCRdb lists only in-frame clones, some missing. The repertoire holds fewer than 200,000 clones, with over 65% as singletons. Material for sequencing was PBMCs. The source of these receptors is a man between 60 and 70 years old in good health and CMV-seronegative.

The chain carries TRBV5-1 and TRBJ2-7; 8 bases are shared with TRBD1. CDR1 and CDR2 (germline): SGHRS, YFSETQ. The CDR3 sequence is 12 residues long. V shed 6 bases, J shed 6 bases, and the junction held 5 bases outside the gene matches. The CDR3 sequence: CASMTTGGEQYF. The DNA of the CDR3 is TGCGCCAGCATGACCACAGGGGGCGAGCAGTACTTC.

This CDR3 reads CASSPGQNYGYTF. The CDR3 DNA reads as TGTGCCAGCAGCCCGGGACAGAACTATGGCTACACCTTC. This chain links TRBV9 with TRBJ1-2; 7 nucleotides match TRBD1. The CDR3 sequence is 13 residues long. Germline V gene lookup returns CDR1 SGDLS and CDR2 YYNGEE. The V segment lost 4 bases and the J segment 2 bases; nucleotides outside the gene matches: 2.

This clone was counted only a few times. This chain links TRBV19 with TRBJ2-2; TRBD2 aligns across 7 bases. In germline, CDR1 is LNHDA, CDR2 SQIVND (reference sequence). The CDR3 consists of 16 residues. V lost 3 bases and J lost 4; bases outside the gene matches: 8. CDR3 sequence: CASSIFERGPTGELFF. The CDR3 bases are TGTGCCAGTAGTATCTTCGAGCGGGGACCCACCGGGGAGCTGTTTTTT.

Of note for this clone: The junction shows a germline mismatch at one end, possibly a read error. In DNA form, the CDR3 reads TGTCCCTGGGGCAGACTAGCGGGAGTAGCAGATACGCAGTATTTT. Its protein product is CPWGRLAGVADTQYF. The gene calls are TRBV30 and TRBJ2-3; TRBD2 agrees at 12 bases. CDR1 GTSNPN and CDR2 SVGIG come from the germline V gene (reference sequence). This CDR3 region has 15 residues.

In this sample, this clone turned up a few times. The genes are TRBV5-1 and TRBJ1-6, with D maybe TRBD1 (5 bases). V lost 0 bases and J 4 bases, leaving 11 bases between the germline ends. This CDR3 has 16 residues. Per germline, CDR1 SGHRS and CDR2 YFSETQ. CDR3 in amino acids: CASSLDASGYNSPLHF. CDR3 nucleotides: TGCGCCAGCAGCTTGGATGCTTCAGGGTATAATTCACCCCTCCACTTT.

The chain combines TRBV29-1 with TRBJ2-1; TRBD1 agrees at 7 bases. Germline CDR1 SQVTM, CDR2 ANQGSEA. The ends lost 2 bases at V and 7 bases at J; junction bases unmatched: 8. There are 14 residues in the CDR3. This CDR3 reads CSVEKSRGWNEQFF. CDR3 bases: TGCAGCGTTGAAAAAAGCAGGGGGTGGAATGAGCAGTTCTTC.

The rearrangement links TRBV9 to TRBJ1-6; TRBD1 agrees at 7 bases. Germline V lookup: CDR1 SGDLS, CDR2 YYNGEE. The V segment lost 8 bases and the J segment 6 bases; nucleotides outside the gene matches: 2. The CDR3 length is 12 residues. CDR3 bases: TGTGCCAGTGCAGGGGGTAATTCACCCCTCCACTTT. Translating gives CASAGGNSPLHF.

The CDR3 nucleotides read TGCAGTGCCAGACTAGCCGAGACCCAGTACTTC. Encoded protein: CSARLAETQYF. The chain has TRBV20-1 and TRBJ2-5, with 7 nucleotides matching TRBD2. This CDR3 region has 11 residues. The V segment lost 6 bases and the J segment 5 bases; nucleotides outside the gene matches: 3. CDR1 and CDR2 from the germline V gene are DFQATT and SNEGSKA (reference sequence).

V gene TRBV5-6 combines with J gene TRBJ2-5; TRBD2 matches at 12 bases. The CDR3 runs to 17 residues. With V trimmed by 0 bases and J by 5 bases, 8 bases remained unmatched. The germline gives CDR1 SGHDT, CDR2 YYEEEE. The CDR3 reads CASSLVLAGGGGETQYF. CDR3 DNA: TGTGCCAGCAGCTTGGTTCTAGCGGGGGGGGGAGGGGAGACCCAGTACTTC.

The J gene is TRBJ2-6, the V gene TRBV7-9, with D perhaps matching TRBD2 (6 bases). V was trimmed by 3 bases and J by 3 bases, leaving 9 bases between them. The CDR3 spans 15 residues. Germline V gives CDR1 SEHNR, CDR2 FQNEAQ (reference sequence). Written as DNA, the CDR3 is TGTGCCAGCAGCTTGCAGGGAGGTGGGGCCAACGTCCTGACTTTC. Translation: CASSLQGGGANVLTF.

The V call is TRBV6-5, the J call TRBJ2-1; 12 bases align to TRBD1. J lost 7 bases, V lost 4 bases, and 8 bases had no gene match. Looked up from germline, CDR1 is MNHEY and CDR2 is SVGAGI. The CDR3 sequence is 16 residues long. The DNA for the CDR3 is TGTGCCAGCAGTTCTCACCGGGACAGGGGGCAAAATGAGCAGTTCTTC. Translated, it gives CASSSHRDRGQNEQFF.

The chain carries TRBV7-2 and TRBJ1-5; D is possibly TRBD1 (6 bases). Trimming took off 5 bases at V and 0 bases at J, with 17 bases between the two ends. The germline V gene has CDR1 SGHTA and CDR2 FQGNSA. This CDR3 has 17 residues. The CDR3 is CASSPRGGPYSNQPQHF. The DNA of the CDR3 is TGTGCCAGCAGCCCCCGGGGGGGGCCCTATAGCAATCAGCCCCAGCATTTT. The full variable domain, completed using reference TRBV7-2 and TRBJ1-5, is GAGVSQSPSNKVTEKGKDVELRCDPISGHTALYWYRQSLGQGLEFLIYFQGNSAPDKSGLPSDRFSAERTGGSVSTLTIQRTQQEDSAVYLCASSPRGGPYSNQPQHFGDGTRLSIL.

V usage is TRBV6-1 and J usage is TRBJ2-7; 9 positions match TRBD1. Trimming took 6 bases from V and 5 from J; bases not matched to a gene: 5. CDR1 and CDR2 (germline): MNHNS, SASEGT. The CDR3 is 13 residues long. Here the CDR3 reads CASSTGTGNEQYF. CDR3 in DNA: TGTGCCAGCAGCACCGGGACAGGGAACGAGCAGTACTTC.

The V gene is TRBV19, the J gene TRBJ2-5, with a possible D match to TRBD2 (5 bases). Trimming took 7 bases from V and 4 from J, leaving 13 bases between them. The CDR3 runs 13 residues. The V gene's germline CDR1 is LNHDA and CDR2 SQIVND (reference sequence). The chain's CDR3 is CASNEGFGETQYF. In nucleotides, the CDR3 is TGTGCCAGTAATGAGGGATTCGGAGAGACCCAGTACTTC.

This clone was seen once. V usage is TRBV6-5 and J usage is TRBJ1-6, with 7 positions matching TRBD1. The CDR3 covers 14 residues. The V and J ends lost 0 bases and 10 bases, in that order; junction bases with no gene match: 3. Germline CDR1 and CDR2: MNHEY and SVGAGI. DNA of the CDR3: TGTGCCAGCAGTTACTCGACAGGGATCTCACCCCTCCACTTT. Its translation is CASSYSTGISPLHF.

This clone was seen only a few times. The chain couples TRBV10-3 to TRBJ1-1; D gene ambiguous. The CDR3 is made up of 13 amino acids. Trimming removed 6 bases from V and 1 base from J, with 9 bases in between. CDR1 and CDR2 (germline): ENHRY, SYGVKD. The CDR3 reads CAIRSNRNTEAFF. Here the CDR3 DNA reads TGTGCCATCAGAAGTAACAGGAACACTGAAGCTTTCTTT.

V is TRBV7-9 and J is TRBJ2-2, with D possibly TRBD2 on 5 matching bases. The germline V gene has CDR1 SEHNR and CDR2 FQNEAQ (reference sequence). Trimming pared 3 bases from V and 6 bases from J, leaving 5 bases between. The CDR3 is 12 amino acids. In nucleotides, the CDR3 is TGTGCCAGCAGCTTCGGGGCCGGGGAGCTGTTTTTT. Protein product: CASSFGAGELFF.

This rearrangement joins TRBV6-5 to TRBJ1-2, with D perhaps matching TRBD1 (5 bases). Germline loops: CDR1 MNHEY, CDR2 SVGAGI. The CDR3 spans 14 residues. Deletions cut 6 bases from V and 8 bases from J, with 19 bases between. The CDR3 reads CASSLNSGTRGYTF. The CDR3, as DNA: TGTGCCAGCAGCCTTAATTCGGGGACTAGGGGCTACACCTTC.

This chain links TRBV4-1 with TRBJ2-3; weak D call: TRBD2 (5 bases). This CDR3 has 14 amino acids. V was trimmed by 2 bases and J by 3 bases, leaving 9 bases between them. Germline assignment: CDR1 MGHRA and CDR2 YSYEKL. The DNA of the CDR3 is TGCGCCAGCAGCCAATACGCGGGTACAGATACGCAGTATTTT. It yields the protein CASSQYAGTDTQYF.